A single sample is the source of the 17 T cell receptor beta chains below, sequenced in a study of cytomegalovirus exposure and HLA in healthy donors (dated by TCRdb to about 2017). To prepare the library, the immunoSEQ multiplex PCR assay was applied. Drawn from immuneACCESS, this table holds only the in-frame rearrangements with V and J called that TCRdb kept. Clones are partly lost; checked studies trace under half to an unresolved V gene and leave the rest unexplained. Recorded for this sample are roughly 140,000 clones; roughly nine tenths of them occurred a single time. The ten largest clones add up to 3.3% of the sample. The source material was PBMCs. The receptors originated from a woman between 18 and 29 years old in good health and CMV-seropositive.

The CDR3 DNA reads TGCGCCAGCAGCGGGACGCAGGGGCCAAACTATGGCTACACCTTC. It is translated as CASSGTQGPNYGYTF. The chain links TRBV5-1 to TRBJ1-2, with D tentatively TRBD1 (6 bases). The CDR3 sequence is 15 residues long. V was trimmed by 4 bases and J by 2 bases, leaving 15 bases between them. Germline V gene data show CDR1 as SGHRS and CDR2 as YFSETQ.

The V and J genes are TRBV14 and TRBJ1-1; the D gene is possibly TRBD1 (5 bases). This CDR3 region has 15 residues. Trimming left V 5 bases short and J 0 bases short, with 13 bases between. CDR1 is SGHDN and CDR2 is FVKESK in the germline V gene. CDR3 sequence: CASSDSSEMNTEAFF. Written as DNA, the CDR3 is TGTGCCAGCAGCGACAGTTCAGAGATGAACACTGAAGCTTTCTTT.

This rearrangement joins TRBV11-2 to TRBJ2-2, with 7 positions matching TRBD1. This CDR3 contains 15 residues. Germline loops: CDR1 SGHAT, CDR2 FQNNGV. V lost 5 bases, J lost 2 bases, and 5 bases stayed unmatched. In DNA form, the CDR3 reads TGTGCCAGCAGCGTTTACAGGGGAAACACCGGGGAGCTGTTTTTT. Protein sequence: CASSVYRGNTGELFF.

The chain employs TRBV9 and TRBJ2-3; 12 bases are shared with TRBD2. Germline V gene data show CDR1 as SGDLS and CDR2 as YYNGEE. Germline trimming cut 3 bases from V and 3 bases from J; bases unmatched to any gene: 5. The CDR3 is 16 amino acids. CDR3 sequence (DNA): TGTGCCAGCAGCGCCACCGGGACTAGCGGGACAGATACGCAGTATTTT. The encoded protein is CASSATGTSGTDTQYF.

The chain employs TRBV15 and TRBJ2-3; 7 bases agree with TRBD1. The V segment lost 3 bases and the J segment 1 base; nucleotides outside the gene matches: 4. The CDR3 spans 15 residues. CDR1 is LNHNV and CDR2 is YYDKDF in the germline V gene (reference sequence). This CDR3 is CATSRDRMGTDTQYF. The DNA of the CDR3 is TGTGCCACCAGCAGGGACAGGATGGGCACAGATACGCAGTATTTT. The full variable domain, in which reference TRBV15 and TRBJ2-3 provide the parts outside the CDR3, is DAMVIQNPRYQVTQFGKPVTLSCSQTLNHNVMYWYQQKSSQAPKLLFHYYDKDFNNEADTPDNFQSRRPNTSFCFLDIRSPGLGDTAMYLCATSRDRMGTDTQYFGPGTRLTVL.

This clone was seen ten or more times. CDR3 coding DNA: TGTGCCAGCAGTGCGGGCTCCTACAATGAGCAGTTCTTC. Translation: CASSAGSYNEQFF. V usage is TRBV6-4 and J usage is TRBJ2-1; no reliable D call. This CDR3 contains 13 residues. From germline, CDR1 is MRHNA and CDR2 SNTAGT. Trimming cost V 4 bases and J 0 bases, with 4 bases left between them.

The chain joins TRBV6-5 to TRBJ2-5; D is unclear. V was shortened by 0 bases and J by 4 bases, with 6 bases between the two germline ends. The CDR3 has 13 residues. CDR1 and CDR2 from the germline V gene are MNHEY and SVGAGI. The CDR3 region is CASSYSSGETQYF. The CDR3 DNA sequence: TGTGCCAGCAGTTACTCGTCGGGAGAGACCCAGTACTTC.

The gene calls are TRBV7-6 and TRBJ2-5, with 12 bases lining up with TRBD2. V lost 2 bases to trimming and J lost 3 bases; unmatched junction nucleotides: 13. Looked up from germline, CDR1 is SGHVS and CDR2 is FNYEAQ. This CDR3 is 19 amino acids long. CDR3 DNA: TGTGCCAGCAGCTTACGGTCGCTAGCGGGAGGGCCGTTGGAAGAGACCCAGTACTTC. Translation gives CASSLRSLAGGPLEETQYF.

J is TRBJ2-5 and V is TRBV30; D may be TRBD2 (6 bases). The germline V gene has CDR1 GTSNPN and CDR2 SVGIG (reference sequence). V was trimmed by 3 bases and J by 4 bases, leaving 15 bases between them. The CDR3 runs 14 residues. The CDR3 sequence: CAWRRDSISETQYF. The CDR3, as DNA: TGTGCCTGGAGGAGGGACTCAATTTCAGAGACCCAGTACTTC.

This chain links TRBV5-1 with TRBJ2-1, with 8 bases matching TRBD1. With 2 bases clipped from V and 5 bases from J, the junction kept 6 bases outside the gene matches. Germline V CDR1 and CDR2: SGHRS, YFSETQ. This CDR3 spans 15 amino acids. In DNA, the CDR3 is TGCGCCAGCAGCTTCAGGACAGGGTTAGACAATGAGCAGTTCTTC. Translating it yields CASSFRTGLDNEQFF.

V gene TRBV7-2 combines with J gene TRBJ2-7; possible D gene TRBD2, 6 bases. V gave up 10 bases and J gave up 2 bases, with 15 bases separating them. Germline V gene data show CDR1 as SGHTA and CDR2 as FQGNSA. CDR3 length equals 13 residues. The CDR3 loop reads CATARSGAYEQYF. The CDR3 nucleotides are TGTGCCACCGCGAGGTCGGGGGCCTACGAGCAGTACTTC.

V and J are TRBV6-5 and TRBJ2-2; tentative D call: TRBD2 (6 bases). Trimming took 2 bases from V and 7 from J, leaving 14 bases between them. The CDR3 contains 15 residues. In germline, CDR1 is MNHEY, CDR2 SVGAGI. The CDR3 sequence is CASSYVSGEGGELFF. CDR3 sequence (DNA): TGTGCCAGCAGTTACGTTTCGGGAGAAGGCGGGGAGCTGTTTTTT.

This chain uses TRBV7-8 with TRBJ1-1, with D perhaps TRBD1 (6 bases). CDR3 length: 15 residues. V gave up 5 bases and J gave up 0 bases, with 13 bases separating them. Germline-derived CDR1 and CDR2 are SGHVS and FQNEAQ. In DNA form, the CDR3 reads TGTGCCAGCAGCCCCTCGACAGGTTTGAACACTGAAGCTTTCTTT. Translated: CASSPSTGLNTEAFF. The entire variable domain, with the rest obtained from reference TRBV7-8 and TRBJ1-1, is as follows: GAGVSQSPRYKVAKRGQDVALRCDPISGHVSLFWYQQALGQGPEFLTYFQNEAQLDKSGLPSDRFFAERPEGSVSTLKIQRTQQEDSAVYLCASSPSTGLNTEAFFGQGTRLTVV.

This CDR3 reads CASSLKAGPYEQYF. The CDR3 DNA reads TGTGCCAGCAGCTTGAAAGCGGGCCCCTACGAGCAGTACTTC. This chain joins TRBV7-8 and TRBJ2-7; TRBD2 might be the D (6 bases). Trimming left V 3 bases short and J 2 bases short, with 11 bases between. The CDR3 spans 14 residues. Germline V gives CDR1 SGHVS, CDR2 FQNEAQ.

The genes are TRBV5-4 and TRBJ2-5, with D hard to call. Trimming removed 4 bases from V and 4 bases from J, with 11 bases in between. The CDR3 has 13 amino acids. Germline V gene lookup returns CDR1 SGHNT and CDR2 YYREEE (reference sequence). CDR3 sequence reads: CASSRRSVETQYF. The CDR3 coding sequence is TGTGCCAGCAGCCGCCGGAGCGTAGAGACCCAGTACTTC. Complete variable domain (other parts from reference TRBV5-4 and TRBJ2-5): ETGVTQSPTHLIKTRGQQVTLRCSSQSGHNTVSWYQQALGQGPQFIFQYYREEENGRGNFPPRFSGLQFPNYSSELNVNALELDDSALYLCASSRRSVETQYFGPGTRLLVL.

The genes are TRBV7-8 and TRBJ2-2, with D possibly being TRBD2 (6 bases). This CDR3 region has 14 residues. Deletions cut 10 bases from V and 5 bases from J, with 17 bases between. Per the germline V gene, CDR1 is SGHVS and CDR2 is FQNEAQ. In nucleotides, the CDR3 is TGTGCCACGTATTCGGAGGGTGGGACCGGGGAGCTGTTTTTT. The encoded protein is CATYSEGGTGELFF.

This clone was counted only a few times. The chain employs TRBV11-2 and TRBJ2-7, with D perhaps matching TRBD1 (6 bases). This CDR3 region has 15 residues. Trimming removed 0 bases from V and 2 bases from J, with 11 bases in between. Germline-derived CDR1 and CDR2 are SGHAT and FQNNGV. CDR3 DNA sequence: TGTGCCAGCAGCTTAGACTCGACAGGAACCTACGAGCAGTACTTC. It encodes CASSLDSTGTYEQYF.